This passage covers 8 T cell receptor beta chains from one sample sequenced in a study of tumor-infiltrating lymphocytes in primary liver carcinoma. DNA and RNA were both co-extracted from approximately 20-30 mg of bulk tissue that had not been sorted. TCR beta cDNA came from roughly 450 ng total RNA, primed with a constant-region primer. Library construction for TCR beta comprised three nested multiplex PCR rounds performed with slightly modified ARM-PCR. The first two PCR rounds, around 11 cycles each, used TRBV1-TRBV30 forward primers and a C-beta reverse primer. TCRdb independently ran MiXCR on the multiplex PCR reads; one entry per CDR3 protein. In the table there are 85,000 to 100,000 distinct CDR3 sequences, around 68% of which are singletons. Sequenced input: tumor-adjacent normal liver tissue. Receptors were obtained from a man in his forties with primary liver carcinoma and hepatitis B virus infection.

This clonotype came up once. One junction end disagrees with the germline gene, perhaps due to a read error. The chain links TRBV6-5 to TRBJ2-4; perhaps TRBD1 as D (7 bases). In germline, CDR1 is MNHEY, CDR2 SVGAGI. The CDR3 runs to 15 residues. In DNA, the CDR3 is TGTACCAGCAGTCCACGGGCGGGACAGAAAAACATTCAGTACTTC. It encodes CTSSPRAGQKNIQYF.

The chain links TRBV6-1 to TRBJ2-1; 7 bases line up with TRBD2. CDR1 and CDR2 from the germline V gene are MNHNS and SASEGT. The CDR3 runs to 15 residues. V was pared by 3 bases and J by 3 bases, with 5 bases of the junction left unmatched. The CDR3 DNA follows: TGTGCCAGCAGTGAGAGGGCGGGGGTCTACAATGAGCAGTTCTTC. Protein product: CASSERAGVYNEQFF.

The chain carries TRBV5-1 and TRBJ2-3, with 9 bases matching TRBD1. Germline V gene data show CDR1 as SGHRS and CDR2 as YFSETQ. This CDR3 is built from 17 residues. The V gene end was trimmed by 4 bases and the J gene end by 3 bases; junction bases not matched to a gene: 12. Here the CDR3 DNA reads TGCGCCAGCAGCCCCTCCCGGACAGGGGAGGGTACAGATACGCAGTATTTT. It yields the protein CASSPSRTGEGTDTQYF. Full variable domain (remainder filled in from reference TRBV5-1 and TRBJ2-3): KAGVTQTPRYLIKTRGQQVTLSCSPISGHRSVSWYQQTPGQGLQFLFEYFSETQRNKGNFPGRFSGRQFSNSRSEMNVSTLELGDSALYLCASSPSRTGEGTDTQYFGPGTRLTVL.

Comments on this clonotype: A junction end diverges from the germline sequence, so it may reflect a read error. The V call is TRBV12-3 or TRBV12-4, the J call TRBJ1-2; TRBD1 matches at 8 bases. This CDR3 is 14 amino acids long. The CDR3: CAGSLEQGDYGYTF. CDR3 DNA sequence: TGTGCCGGCAGTTTAGAACAGGGGGACTATGGGTACACCTTC.

In DNA, the CDR3 is TGTGCCAGCAAGGCTAGCGCGGTGACAGATACGCAGTATTTT. This sequence encodes CASKASAVTDTQYF. This chain connects TRBV7-3 to TRBJ2-3; D may be TRBD2 (6 bases). CDR3 length equals 14 residues. Germline V gives CDR1 SGHTA, CDR2 FQGTGA. Between the trimmed V and J ends, which lost 7 bases and 3 bases, there was a span of 14 bases.

About this clonotype itself: Since no conserved phenylalanine or tryptophan closes the CDR3, a read error is the likely cause. The chain links TRBV7-9 to TRBJ2-2; 10 nucleotides agree with TRBD2. Germline V gene data show CDR1 as SEHNR and CDR2 as FQNEAQ (reference sequence). The V gene end was trimmed by 7 bases and the J gene end by 1 base; junction bases not matched to a gene: 3. The CDR3 extends over 15 amino acids. In nucleotides, the CDR3 is TGTGCCAGCATCTGGACTAGCGGGAACACCGGGGAGCTGTTTGTT. As protein: CASIWTSGNTGELFV.

Concerning this clonotype: The junction and the germline gene differ at one end; a read error may be behind it. The V and J genes are TRBV29-1 and TRBJ2-7; the D gene is possibly TRBD2 (7 bases). Germline V CDR1 and CDR2: SQVTM, ANQGSEA. The CDR3 extends over 15 amino acids. The CDR3 reads CSVDIQGGSSYERYF. CDR3 sequence (DNA): TGCAGCGTTGACATACAGGGCGGGAGCTCCTACGAGCGGTACTTC.

Notes on this clonotype: With a much larger clone just one base away, this may be a read error. The genes are TRBV7-8 and TRBJ2-7; perhaps D is TRBD1 or TRBD2 (5 bases each). CDR1 is SGHVS and CDR2 is FQNEAQ in the germline V gene. V dropped 7 bases and J dropped 2 bases, with 24 bases sitting between them. The CDR3 totals 17 residues. DNA of the CDR3: TGTGCCAGCAACTCTCCCCTCGGCGGTGGGGGAGCCTACGAGCAGTACTTC. Amino acids: CASNSPLGGGGAYEQYF. Variable domain in full (rest from reference TRBV7-8 and TRBJ2-7): GAGVSQSPRYKVAKRGQDVALRCDPISGHVSLFWYQQALGQGPEFLTYFQNEAQLDKSGLPSDRFFAERPEGSVSTLKIQRTQQEDSAVYLCASNSPLGGGGAYEQYFGPGTRLTVT.